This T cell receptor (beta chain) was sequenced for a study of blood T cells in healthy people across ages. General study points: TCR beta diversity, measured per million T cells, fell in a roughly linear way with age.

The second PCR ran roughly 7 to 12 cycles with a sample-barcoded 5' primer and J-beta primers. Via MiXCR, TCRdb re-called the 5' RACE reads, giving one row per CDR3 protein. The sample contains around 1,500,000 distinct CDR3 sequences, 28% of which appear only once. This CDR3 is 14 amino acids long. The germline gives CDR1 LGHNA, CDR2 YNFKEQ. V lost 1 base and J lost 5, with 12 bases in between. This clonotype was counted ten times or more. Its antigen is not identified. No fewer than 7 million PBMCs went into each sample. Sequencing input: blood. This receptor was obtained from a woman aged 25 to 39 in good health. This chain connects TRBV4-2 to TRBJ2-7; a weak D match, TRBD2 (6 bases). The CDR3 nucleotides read TGTGCCAGCAGCCAAGCGGGGGATAGGGACGAGCAGTACTTC. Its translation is CASSQAGDRDEQYF.